This section outlines one T cell receptor beta chain sequence together with its context. Its antigen is not identified. Profiled with immunoSEQ multiplex PCR; TCRdb holds only in-frame clones, not every one. This sample has 34,000 or so clones, with about 76% found just once. Germline CDR1 SGDLS, CDR2 YYNGEE. There are 14 residues in the CDR3. Trimming took 0 bases from V and 5 from J; bases not matched to a gene: 5. The source of the sample is a study of regulatory and conventional T cells in RAG deficiency. Notes on the study in general: Control T-cell subsets had markedly higher Shannon entropy and lower Simpson indices than RAG-deficient patients. Omenn patients showed >80% Treg-Tconv overlap and shorter CDR3 lengths. Treg unique TCR beta sequences were approximately 95-fold fewer in Omenn syndrome and CID/AS patients than controls.

Blood CD4+ CD25-low CD127-high conventional T cells supplied the genomic DNA template. The same sample was also used in a study of regulatory T cells. This second study says: The PCR used 52 TRBV and 13 TRBJ primers. Patient repertoires had restricted TRB V-J pairs and skewed V and J usage, most in Tregs.

Specimen: CD4+ effector T cells sorted from blood. This receptor was identified in a human donor in good health. The chain couples TRBV9 to TRBJ2-7; 7 nucleotides agree with TRBD1. In DNA, the CDR3 is TGTGCCAGCAGCGTAGGAGGGGGCGGTAACGAGCAGTACTTC. Translated, it gives CASSVGGGGNEQYF.